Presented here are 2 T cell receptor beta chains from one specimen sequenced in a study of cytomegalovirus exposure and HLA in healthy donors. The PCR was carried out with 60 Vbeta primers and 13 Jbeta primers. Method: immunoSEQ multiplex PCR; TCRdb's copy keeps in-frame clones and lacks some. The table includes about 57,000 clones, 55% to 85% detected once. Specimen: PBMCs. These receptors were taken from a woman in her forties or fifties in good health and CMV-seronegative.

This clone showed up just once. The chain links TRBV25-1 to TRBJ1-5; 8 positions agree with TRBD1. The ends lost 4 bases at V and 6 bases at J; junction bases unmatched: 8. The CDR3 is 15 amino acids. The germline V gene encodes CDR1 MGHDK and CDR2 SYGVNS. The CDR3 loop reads CASSAGQDGSQPQHF. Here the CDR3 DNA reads TGTGCCAGCAGTGCGGGACAGGACGGCTCTCAGCCCCAGCATTTT.

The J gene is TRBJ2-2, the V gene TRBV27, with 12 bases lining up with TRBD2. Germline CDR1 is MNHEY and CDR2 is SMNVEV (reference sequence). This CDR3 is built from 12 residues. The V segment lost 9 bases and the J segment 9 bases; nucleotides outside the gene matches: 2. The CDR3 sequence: CASGLAGRELFF. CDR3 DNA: TGTGCCAGTGGACTAGCGGGAAGGGAGCTGTTTTTT.